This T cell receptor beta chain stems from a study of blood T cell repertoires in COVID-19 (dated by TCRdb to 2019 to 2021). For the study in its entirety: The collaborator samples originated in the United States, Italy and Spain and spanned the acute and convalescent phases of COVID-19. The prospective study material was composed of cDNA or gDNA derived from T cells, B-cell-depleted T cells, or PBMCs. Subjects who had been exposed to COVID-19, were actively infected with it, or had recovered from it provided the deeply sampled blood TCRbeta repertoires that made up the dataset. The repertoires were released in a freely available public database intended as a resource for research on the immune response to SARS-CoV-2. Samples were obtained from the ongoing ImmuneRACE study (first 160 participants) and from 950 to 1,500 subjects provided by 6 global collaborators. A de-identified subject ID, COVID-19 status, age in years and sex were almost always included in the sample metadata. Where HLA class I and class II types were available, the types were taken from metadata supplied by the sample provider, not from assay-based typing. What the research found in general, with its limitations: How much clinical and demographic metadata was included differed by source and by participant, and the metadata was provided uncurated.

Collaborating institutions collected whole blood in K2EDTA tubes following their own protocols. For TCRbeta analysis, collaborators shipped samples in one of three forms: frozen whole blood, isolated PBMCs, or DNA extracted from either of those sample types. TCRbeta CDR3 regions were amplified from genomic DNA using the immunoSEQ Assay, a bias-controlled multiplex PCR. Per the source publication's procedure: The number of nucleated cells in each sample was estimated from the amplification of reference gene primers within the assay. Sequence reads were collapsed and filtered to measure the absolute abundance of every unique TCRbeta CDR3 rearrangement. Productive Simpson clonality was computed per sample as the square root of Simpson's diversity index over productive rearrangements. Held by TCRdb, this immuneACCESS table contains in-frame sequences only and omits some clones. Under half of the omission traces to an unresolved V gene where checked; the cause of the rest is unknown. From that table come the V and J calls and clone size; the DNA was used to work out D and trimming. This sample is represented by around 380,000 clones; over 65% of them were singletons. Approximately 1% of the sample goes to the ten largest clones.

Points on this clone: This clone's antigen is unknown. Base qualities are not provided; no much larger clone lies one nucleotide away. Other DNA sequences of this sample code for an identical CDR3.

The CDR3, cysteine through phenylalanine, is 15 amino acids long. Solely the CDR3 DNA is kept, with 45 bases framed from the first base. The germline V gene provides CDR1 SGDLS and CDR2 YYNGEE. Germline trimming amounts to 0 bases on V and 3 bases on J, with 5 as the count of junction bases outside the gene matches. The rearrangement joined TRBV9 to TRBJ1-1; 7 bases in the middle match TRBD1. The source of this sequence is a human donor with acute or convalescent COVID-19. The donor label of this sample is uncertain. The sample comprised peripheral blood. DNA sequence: TGTGCCAGCAGCGTAGTAGGGCAGGGGGACACTGAAGCTTTCTTT. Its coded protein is CASSVVGQGDTEAFF.